This TCR beta chain was observed in a study of shared clonotypes between healthy human individuals. General study findings and limits: It was the non-shared clonotypes that had lower generation probabilities than clonotypes shared by all four donors. Clonotype sharing among donors, it was expected, would be affected by sequencing depth. Despite large depth, rarefaction showed incomplete sorted-subset sequencing.

A word on this clone: The antigen remains undetermined. A junction end diverges from the germline sequence, so it may reflect a read error.

Several immunoSEQ plates received, in even portions, the genomic DNA of each subset. Only in-frame clones appear in the TCRdb table, and some are missing; sequencing was by immunoSEQ multiplex PCR. The data hold approximately 2.1 million clones, with 85% to 95% observed a single time. The CDR3 sequence is 12 residues long. Looked up from germline, CDR1 is ENHRY and CDR2 is SYGVKD. This chain joins TRBV10-3 and TRBJ2-7, with D possibly being TRBD1 or TRBD2 (5 bases each). This TCR was sampled from a young man in good health. Some clones in this sample may be carry-over from other donors' samples. Material: naive CD4+ T cells from PBMCs. The subset denotes: CD45RA+ positively selected. CDR3 protein: CAISRENYEQYF. CDR3 DNA: TGTGCGATCAGCAGGGAGAACTACGAGCAGTACTTC.